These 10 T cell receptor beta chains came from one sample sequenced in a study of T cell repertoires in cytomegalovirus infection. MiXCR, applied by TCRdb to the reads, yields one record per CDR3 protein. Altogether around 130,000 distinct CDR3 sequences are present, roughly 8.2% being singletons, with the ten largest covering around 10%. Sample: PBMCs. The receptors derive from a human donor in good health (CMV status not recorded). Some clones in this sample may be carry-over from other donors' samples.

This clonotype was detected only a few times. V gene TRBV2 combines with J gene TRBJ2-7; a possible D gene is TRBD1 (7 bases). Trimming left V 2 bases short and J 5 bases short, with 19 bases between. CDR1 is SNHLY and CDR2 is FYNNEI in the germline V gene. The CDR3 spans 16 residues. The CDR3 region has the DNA TGTGCCAGCAGTGAAAGGGGTGACAGGGAGGTCGACGAGCAGTACTTC. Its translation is CASSERGDREVDEQYF.

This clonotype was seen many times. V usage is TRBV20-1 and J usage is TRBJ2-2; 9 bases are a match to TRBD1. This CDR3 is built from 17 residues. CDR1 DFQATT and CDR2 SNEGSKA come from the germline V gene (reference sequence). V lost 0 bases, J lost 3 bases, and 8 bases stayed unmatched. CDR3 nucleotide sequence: TGCAGTGCTAGAGATCTCGACAGGGGGGGGGACACCGGGGAGCTGTTTTTT. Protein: CSARDLDRGGDTGELFF.

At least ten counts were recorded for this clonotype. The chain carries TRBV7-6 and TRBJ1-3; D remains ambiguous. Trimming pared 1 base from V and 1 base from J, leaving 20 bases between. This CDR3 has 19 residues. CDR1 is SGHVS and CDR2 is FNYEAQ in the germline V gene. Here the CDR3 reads CASSLVTRSPMGSGNTIYF. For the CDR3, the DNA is TGTGCCAGCAGCTTAGTTACCAGATCACCGATGGGGTCTGGAAACACCATATATTTT.

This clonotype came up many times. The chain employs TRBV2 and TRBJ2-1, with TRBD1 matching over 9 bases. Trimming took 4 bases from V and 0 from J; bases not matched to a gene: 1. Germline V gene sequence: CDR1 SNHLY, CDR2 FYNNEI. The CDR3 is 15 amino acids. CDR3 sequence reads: CASSATGGSYNEQFF. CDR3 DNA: TGTGCCAGCAGTGCGACAGGGGGCTCCTACAATGAGCAGTTCTTC.

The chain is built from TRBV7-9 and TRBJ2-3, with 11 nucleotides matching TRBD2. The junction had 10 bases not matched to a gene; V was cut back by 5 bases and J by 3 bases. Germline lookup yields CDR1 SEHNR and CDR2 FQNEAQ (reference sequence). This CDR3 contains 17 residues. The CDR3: CASSKITTSGGTDTQYF. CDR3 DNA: TGTGCCAGCAGCAAGATTACAACTAGCGGGGGAACAGATACGCAGTATTTT.

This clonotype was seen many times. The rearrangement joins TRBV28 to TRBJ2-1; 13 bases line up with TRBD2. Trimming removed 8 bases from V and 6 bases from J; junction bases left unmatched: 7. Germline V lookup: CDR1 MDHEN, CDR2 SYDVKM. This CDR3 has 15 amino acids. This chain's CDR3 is CASYPRTSGSNEQFF. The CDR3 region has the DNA TGTGCCAGCTACCCCCGGACTAGCGGGAGCAATGAGCAGTTCTTC. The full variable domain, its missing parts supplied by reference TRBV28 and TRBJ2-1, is DVKVTQSSRYLVKRTGEKVFLECVQDMDHENMFWYRQDPGLGLRLIYFSYDVKMKEKGDIPEGYSVSREKKERFSLILESASTNQTSMYLCASYPRTSGSNEQFFGPGTRLTVL.

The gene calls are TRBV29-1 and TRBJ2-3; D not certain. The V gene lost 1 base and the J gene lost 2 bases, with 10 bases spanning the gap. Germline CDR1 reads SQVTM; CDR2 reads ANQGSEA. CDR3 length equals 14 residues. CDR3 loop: CSVEGQFHTDTQYF. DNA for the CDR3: TGCAGCGTTGAAGGCCAGTTTCACACAGATACGCAGTATTTT.

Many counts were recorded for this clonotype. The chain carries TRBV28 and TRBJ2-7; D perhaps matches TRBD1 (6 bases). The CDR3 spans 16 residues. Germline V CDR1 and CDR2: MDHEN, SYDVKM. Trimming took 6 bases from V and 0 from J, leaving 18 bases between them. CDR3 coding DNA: TGTGCCAGCAGAGGTAGCCCGGGACAACTCTCCTACGAGCAGTACTTC. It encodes CASRGSPGQLSYEQYF.

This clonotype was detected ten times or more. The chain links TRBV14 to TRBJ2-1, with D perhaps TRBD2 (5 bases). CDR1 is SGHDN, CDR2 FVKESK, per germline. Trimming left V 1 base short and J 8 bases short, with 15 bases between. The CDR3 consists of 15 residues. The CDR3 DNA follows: TGTGCCAGCAGCCAAGCCGGGAATTTTATGGATGAGCAGTTCTTC. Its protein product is CASSQAGNFMDEQFF.

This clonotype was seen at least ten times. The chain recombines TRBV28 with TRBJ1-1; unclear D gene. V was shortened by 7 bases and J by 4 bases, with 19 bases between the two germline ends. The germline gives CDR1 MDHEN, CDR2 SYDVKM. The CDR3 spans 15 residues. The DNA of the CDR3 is TGTGCCAGCAACTACCTTTTTGTGACCCCCACTGAAGCTTTCTTT. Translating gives CASNYLFVTPTEAFF.